The 8 T cell receptor beta chains in this list originate from one sample, sequenced in a study of T cell responses to AZD1222 COVID-19 vaccine. TCRdb's copy holds only in-frame clones and misses some; the assay was immunoSEQ multiplex PCR. Of roughly 200,000 clones listed, approximately 93% are singletons. Sample: peripheral blood, taken 28 days after the second AZD1222 dose. The receptors come from an adult who received the AZD1222 COVID-19 vaccine.

This chain links TRBV30 with TRBJ2-6; D uncertain. Trimming shortened V by 2 bases and J by 0 bases, and 11 bases separated the two germline ends. This CDR3 is 16 amino acids long. CDR1 is GTSNPN, CDR2 SVGIG, per germline (reference sequence). DNA of the CDR3: TGTGCCTGGAGTTTAGGGTTCAGCTCTGGGGCCAACGTCCTGACTTTC. Translating it yields CAWSLGFSSGANVLTF. Full variable domain (remainder filled in from reference TRBV30 and TRBJ2-6): SQTIHQWPATLVQPVGSPLSLECTVEGTSNPNLYWYRQAAGRGLQLLFYSVGIGQISSEVPQNLSASRPQDRQFILSSKKLLLSDSGFYLCAWSLGFSSGANVLTFGAGSRLTVL.

The gene calls are TRBV7-8 and TRBJ1-1; D not certain. V was pared by 1 base and J by 0 bases, with 9 bases between. Germline V gene sequence: CDR1 SGHVS, CDR2 FQNEAQ. The CDR3 length is 15 residues. The CDR3 here is CASSLDQNMNTEAFF. CDR3 bases: TGTGCCAGCAGCTTAGATCAAAACATGAACACTGAAGCTTTCTTT.

The chain uses TRBV7-9 and TRBJ1-1; D possibly corresponds to TRBD1 (5 bases). Germline V gene lookup returns CDR1 SEHNR and CDR2 FQNEAQ (reference sequence). This CDR3 is built from 14 residues. The V gene lost 5 bases and the J gene lost 4 bases, with 14 bases spanning the gap. CDR3 loop: CASSIARGGTEAFF. DNA of the CDR3: TGTGCCAGCAGCATCGCGAGGGGAGGCACTGAAGCTTTCTTT.

V and J are TRBV27 and TRBJ2-7, with 9 bases identical to TRBD1. V was pared by 3 bases and J by 6 bases, with 9 bases of the junction left unmatched. The CDR3 has 15 residues. The V gene's germline CDR1 is MNHEY and CDR2 SMNVEV (reference sequence). The DNA for the CDR3 is TGTGCCAGCAGTTTTGTCGGGACAGGGAGCCCCGAGCAGTACTTC. This translates into CASSFVGTGSPEQYF.

Only one count was recorded for this clone. The chain is built from TRBV7-9 and TRBJ2-2, with 11 positions matching TRBD1. The CDR3 contains 15 residues. Germline trimming cut 3 bases from V and 5 bases from J; bases unmatched to any gene: 2. The germline CDR1 and CDR2 sequences are SEHNR and FQNEAQ (reference sequence). The DNA for the CDR3 is TGTGCCAGCAGCTTCGGGACAGGGGGAACCGGGGAGCTGTTTTTT. Its protein is CASSFGTGGTGELFF.

The rearrangement uses TRBV14 and TRBJ1-1, with D possibly being TRBD1 (6 bases). The CDR3 extends over 17 amino acids. The germline CDR1 and CDR2 sequences are SGHDN and FVKESK. Trimming left V 1 base short and J 5 bases short, with 20 bases between. CDR3 DNA: TGTGCCAGCAGCCAAGGTACGGGGGCCTTAGGAAAGACTGAAGCTTTCTTT. Translated: CASSQGTGALGKTEAFF. The full variable domain, its missing parts supplied by reference TRBV14 and TRBJ1-1, is EAGVTQFPSHSVIEKGQTVTLRCDPISGHDNLYWYRRVMGKEIKFLLHFVKESKQDESGMPNNRFLAERTGGTYSTLKVQPAELEDSGVYFCASSQGTGALGKTEAFFGQGTRLTVV.

The chain recombines TRBV6-4 with TRBJ1-5; no reliable D call. CDR1 and CDR2 from the germline V gene are MRHNA and SNTAGT. This CDR3 comprises 15 residues. With 4 bases removed from V and 7 bases from J, the gap between germline ends came to 17 bases. The CDR3: CASSVSTLADQPQHF. Here the CDR3 DNA reads TGTGCCAGCAGTGTTTCGACCCTAGCTGACCAGCCCCAGCATTTT.

Here the CDR3 DNA reads TGTGCCAGTCGAGAATACTCTGGAAACACCATATATTTT. Protein sequence: CASREYSGNTIYF. This chain joins TRBV6-5 and TRBJ1-3; D is uncertain. Trimming left V 9 bases short and J 0 bases short, with 9 bases between. The CDR3 is 13 residues long. Germline V gene data show CDR1 as MNHEY and CDR2 as SVGAGI.